This T cell receptor beta chain originates from a study of T cell repertoires in cytomegalovirus infection. Study information: It was recently identified HLA-C-restricted and well-studied HLA-B-restricted CMV epitopes that the study used.

Concerning this clonotype itself: What it binds is unknown.

V was trimmed by 0 bases and J by 0 bases, leaving 7 bases between them. Germline CDR1 and CDR2: LGHDT and YNNKEL (reference sequence). The length of the CDR3 is 15 residues. TCRdb used MiXCR to reprocess the reads, holding one entry per CDR3 protein. The sample holds roughly 200,000 distinct CDR3 sequences, approximately 40% seen once. General study findings and limits: Within the response measured ex vivo, HLA-C-restricted CMV-specific TCR beta clonotypes were dominant. Cumulative frequency of public TCR beta families picked out carriers of CMV plus the relevant HLA.

This material consisted of CD8+ T cells from cultured PBMCs, taken from culture after CMV antigen stimulation. V is TRBV3-1 and J is TRBJ2-3; D is perhaps TRBD2 (5 bases). This receptor was taken from a human donor in good health (CMV status not recorded). Some clones in this sample may be carry-over from other donors' samples. The CDR3 DNA follows: TGTGCCAGCAGCCAAGATCCGGGGAGCACAGATACGCAGTATTTT. Its protein product is CASSQDPGSTDTQYF.